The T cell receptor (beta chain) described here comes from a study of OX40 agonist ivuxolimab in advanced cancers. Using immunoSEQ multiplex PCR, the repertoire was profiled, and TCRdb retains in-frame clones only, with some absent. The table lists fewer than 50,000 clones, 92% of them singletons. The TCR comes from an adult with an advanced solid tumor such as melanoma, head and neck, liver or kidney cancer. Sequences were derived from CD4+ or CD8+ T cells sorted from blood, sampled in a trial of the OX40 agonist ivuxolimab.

CDR3 coding DNA: TGCGCCAGCAGCCACCCAGCGGGCTACGAGCAGTACTTC. The encoded protein is CASSHPAGYEQYF. The chain combines TRBV4-1 with TRBJ2-7; TRBD2 might be the D (6 bases). The V gene lost 3 bases and the J gene lost 3 bases, with 9 bases spanning the gap. The CDR3 totals 13 residues. Germline V gene lookup returns CDR1 MGHRA and CDR2 YSYEKL.